This TCR beta chain was sequenced for a study of blood T cell repertoires in COVID-19. Overall study context: PBMCs, B-cell-depleted T cells, or T cells were the source of the cDNA or gDNA that made up the material.

Germline CDR1 SGHDT, CDR2 YYEEEE. Trimming took off 4 bases at V and 7 bases at J, with 24 bases between the two ends. CDR3 size: 16 residues. In the original analysis: Researchers report that nucleated cell counts were estimated from reference gene primer amplification. Measured with immunoSEQ multiplex PCR; TCRdb has only the in-frame clones, and not every one. The V and J calls and clone size were taken over from that table, and D and trimming were inferred from the DNA. Of under 250,000 clones in the sample, just under 85% were seen once. This chain uses TRBV5-6 with TRBJ2-7, with TRBD1 as a possible D gene (7 bases). The TCR comes from a man between 50 and 59 years old with acute or convalescent COVID-19. The sample taken for sequencing was peripheral blood. In DNA form, the CDR3 reads TGTGCCAGCAGCCCCCAGGGGGGTCGGGGGCCGAGGGAGCAGTACTTC. Its translation is CASSPQGGRGPREQYF.